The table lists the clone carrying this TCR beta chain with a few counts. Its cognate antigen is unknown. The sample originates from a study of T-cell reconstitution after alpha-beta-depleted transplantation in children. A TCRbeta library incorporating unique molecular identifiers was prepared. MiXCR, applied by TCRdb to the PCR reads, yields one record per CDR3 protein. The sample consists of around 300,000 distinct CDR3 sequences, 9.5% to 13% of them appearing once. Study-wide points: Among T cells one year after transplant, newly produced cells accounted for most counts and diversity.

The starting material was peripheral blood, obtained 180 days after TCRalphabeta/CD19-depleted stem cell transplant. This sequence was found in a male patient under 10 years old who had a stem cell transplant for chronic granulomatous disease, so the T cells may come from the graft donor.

CDR3 DNA: TGTGCCTGGACGGACAGCTACGAGCAGTACTTC. It codes for CAWTDSYEQYF. J is TRBJ2-7 and V is TRBV30; D may be TRBD1 (6 bases). Germline lookup yields CDR1 GTSNPN and CDR2 SVGIG (reference sequence). Trimming took off 4 bases at V and 3 bases at J, with 7 bases between the two ends. CDR3 length: 11 amino acids. Using reference TRBV30 and TRBJ2-7 for the parts outside the CDR3, the full variable domain is SQTIHQWPATLVQPVGSPLSLECTVEGTSNPNLYWYRQAAGRGLQLLFYSVGIGQISSEVPQNLSASRPQDRQFILSSKKLLLSDSGFYLCAWTDSYEQYFGPGTRLTVT.